These 19 T cell receptor beta chains originate from one sample sequenced in a study of shared clonotypes between healthy human individuals. The naive CD8 population came from CD45RO-negative cells selected for CCR7, without terminally differentiated effector memory CD45RA+ cells. Repertoires were generated with immunoSEQ multiplex PCR, while TCRdb's copy carries only in-frame clones and drops some. The repertoire holds millions of clones, with about 95% as singletons. The source material was naive CD8+ T cells sorted from blood. Receptor source: a man aged 18 to 29 in good health.

This clone was detected once. This chain uses TRBV6-5 with TRBJ2-3, with D possibly matching TRBD2 (5 bases). With 6 bases removed from V and 8 bases from J, the gap between germline ends came to 18 bases. CDR1 and CDR2 from the germline V gene are MNHEY and SVGAGI. The CDR3 loop spans 14 amino acids. In nucleotides, the CDR3 is TGTGCCAGCAGGTACCCAGAAGCCGCGGGTACGCAGTATTTT. It is translated as CASRYPEAAGTQYF.

The chain uses TRBV13 and TRBJ2-1, with D possibly matching TRBD1 (6 bases). Per the germline V gene, CDR1 is PRHDT and CDR2 is FYEKMQ (reference sequence). CDR3 length: 16 residues. The germline V and J ends were trimmed by 5 bases and 0 bases, with 14 bases remaining between them. As DNA, the CDR3 is TGTGCCAGCAGCCTATCAGGGGTGACCTCCTACAATGAGCAGTTCTTC. This translates into CASSLSGVTSYNEQFF.

The chain uses TRBV7-2 and TRBJ2-7, with D tentatively TRBD2 (6 bases). Trimming stripped 5 bases from V and 1 base from J, with 12 bases between. This CDR3 is built from 14 residues. Per the germline V gene, CDR1 is SGHTA and CDR2 is FQGNSA. CDR3 in DNA: TGTGCCAGCAGCCCAGGGACTGAATCCTACGAGCAGTACTTC. Its protein product is CASSPGTESYEQYF.

This clone appeared once. This chain links TRBV6-5 with TRBJ1-3; D uncertain. Trimming took 5 bases from V and 0 from J, leaving 11 bases between them. This CDR3 comprises 15 residues. Germline-derived CDR1 and CDR2 are MNHEY and SVGAGI. CDR3 protein: CASSPDGHSGNTIYF. The CDR3 coding sequence is TGTGCCAGCAGTCCAGACGGTCACTCTGGAAACACCATATATTTT.

V usage is TRBV10-3 and J usage is TRBJ2-5; 10 positions match TRBD1. Germline V gives CDR1 ENHRY, CDR2 SYGVKD. V was clipped by 2 bases and J by 2 bases; unmatched bases: 2. CDR3 length equals 15 residues. CDR3 amino acids: CAISERTGGQETQYF. The CDR3 nucleotides read TGTGCCATCAGTGAGAGGACAGGGGGACAAGAGACCCAGTACTTC.

V and J are TRBV28 and TRBJ1-1, with 7 bases fitting TRBD1. The V segment lost 5 bases and the J segment 6 bases; nucleotides outside the gene matches: 9. The CDR3 spans 14 residues. Germline lookup yields CDR1 MDHEN and CDR2 SYDVKM. The DNA of the CDR3 is TGTGCCAGCAGTGTTGAACAGGGGAGTCCTGAAGCTTTCTTT. Amino acids: CASSVEQGSPEAFF.

The chain uses TRBV7-8 and TRBJ2-2; no definite D call. The germline V gene encodes CDR1 SGHVS and CDR2 FQNEAQ. Deletions cut 5 bases from V and 7 bases from J, with 20 bases between. The CDR3 length is 16 residues. DNA for the CDR3: TGTGCCAGCAGCCTAGAAGGACCCCTCGTGGTCGGGGAGCTGTTTTTT. It translates to CASSLEGPLVVGELFF.

This clone occurred a few times. The chain employs TRBV25-1 and TRBJ1-5; D remains ambiguous. Trimming shortened V by 3 bases and J by 0 bases, and 3 bases separated the two germline ends. The CDR3 covers 13 residues. Germline V gives CDR1 MGHDK, CDR2 SYGVNS. CDR3 nucleotide sequence: TGTGCCAGCAGTGATAGTAGCAATCAGCCCCAGCATTTT. It codes for CASSDSSNQPQHF.

V and J are TRBV25-1 and TRBJ2-3; the match to TRBD1 covers 9 bases. CDR1 MGHDK and CDR2 SYGVNS come from the germline V gene. J gave up 3 bases and V 1 base, and 8 bases lay outside the gene matches. The CDR3 is 17 residues long. The CDR3 reads CASSELGDRDPTDTQYF. The CDR3 DNA reads as TGTGCCAGCAGTGAATTAGGGGACAGGGACCCTACAGATACGCAGTATTTT.

This CDR3 is CASRLVPLAGATYEQYF. The CDR3, as DNA: TGTGCAAGTCGCTTAGTGCCACTAGCGGGGGCTACCTACGAGCAGTACTTC. The chain is built from TRBV12-2 and TRBJ2-7; the table's D call, TRBD2, was not checked against the DNA. TRBV12-2 is a recognized pseudogene. The CDR3 has 17 residues.

This clone is a singleton in its sample. V is TRBV30 and J is TRBJ1-3; the D is unclear. Germline V lookup: CDR1 GTSNPN, CDR2 SVGIG (reference sequence). With 3 bases removed from V and 0 bases from J, the gap between germline ends came to 3 bases. CDR3 length: 12 amino acids. The CDR3 here is CAWSSSGNTIYF. CDR3 DNA sequence: TGTGCCTGGAGCAGCTCTGGAAACACCATATATTTT.

V usage is TRBV30 and J usage is TRBJ1-1; D possibly corresponds to TRBD1 (6 bases). The germline CDR1 and CDR2 sequences are GTSNPN and SVGIG (reference sequence). V dropped 4 bases and J dropped 0 bases, with 15 bases sitting between them. This CDR3 spans 15 amino acids. The CDR3 loop is CAWNRGQHMNTEAFF. CDR3 nucleotide sequence: TGTGCCTGGAACAGAGGACAGCATATGAACACTGAAGCTTTCTTT.

V usage is TRBV27 and J usage is TRBJ1-1; TRBD1 is a possible D gene (6 bases). The CDR3 loop spans 17 amino acids. CDR1 and CDR2 from the germline V gene are MNHEY and SMNVEV (reference sequence). Trimming cost V 3 bases and J 4 bases, with 21 bases left between them. In nucleotides, the CDR3 is TGTGCCAGCAGTTTCTACGGACAGCCCCTTCGGGGCACTGAAGCTTTCTTT. It codes for CASSFYGQPLRGTEAFF.

The chain joins TRBV7-9 to TRBJ1-1; the D gene is possibly TRBD1 (5 bases). CDR3 length equals 17 residues. Deletions cut 1 base from V and 0 bases from J, with 15 bases between. CDR1 and CDR2 from the germline V gene are SEHNR and FQNEAQ (reference sequence). In DNA form, the CDR3 reads TGTGCCAGCAGCTTAGTTGAGGGTGCAGGGATGAACACTGAAGCTTTCTTT. It codes for CASSLVEGAGMNTEAFF.

The chain carries TRBV4-3 and TRBJ1-4; the D is unclear. V was pared by 1 base and J by 0 bases, with 12 bases between. The CDR3 spans 17 residues. CDR1 is LGHNA and CDR2 is YSLEER in the germline V gene. The CDR3 is CASSQVQGPATNEKLFF. The DNA of the CDR3 is TGCGCCAGCAGCCAAGTCCAAGGCCCTGCAACTAATGAAAAACTGTTTTTT.

V is TRBV5-4 and J is TRBJ2-3; 8 bases line up with TRBD2. CDR1 is SGHNT, CDR2 YYREEE, per germline (reference sequence). Trimming at V came to 4 bases and at J to 2 bases, leaving 6 bases not matched to a gene. This CDR3 region has 15 residues. The CDR3 sequence is CASSPSGRDTDTQYF. The CDR3 bases are TGTGCCAGCAGCCCGAGCGGGAGAGACACAGATACGCAGTATTTT. Supplemented by reference TRBV5-4 and TRBJ2-3, the full variable domain reads ETGVTQSPTHLIKTRGQQVTLRCSSQSGHNTVSWYQQALGQGPQFIFQYYREEENGRGNFPPRFSGLQFPNYSSELNVNALELDDSALYLCASSPSGRDTDTQYFGPGTRLTVL.

This clone was observed once. The chain links TRBV5-4 to TRBJ2-3; no definite D call. Germline CDR1 is SGHNT and CDR2 is YYREEE (reference sequence). The V and J ends lost 0 bases and 10 bases respectively, with 9 bases between them. The CDR3 extends over 12 amino acids. The CDR3 DNA is TGTGCCAGCAGCTTGGATGGTAAAGCGCAGTATTTT. It encodes CASSLDGKAQYF.

Regarding this clone: The sample contains more than one DNA sequence encoding this CDR3. The rearrangement uses TRBV11-2 and TRBJ2-7, with D unresolved. Deletions cut 5 bases from V and 4 bases from J, with 6 bases between. This CDR3 is built from 11 residues. In germline, CDR1 is SGHAT, CDR2 FQNNGV. CDR3 amino acids: CASSLNYEQYF. The DNA for the CDR3 is TGTGCCAGCAGCCTCAATTACGAGCAGTACTTC. The full variable domain, rest sourced from reference TRBV11-2 and TRBJ2-7, is EAGVAQSPRYKIIEKRQSVAFWCNPISGHATLYWYQQILGQGPKLLIQFQNNGVVDDSQLPKDRFSAERLKGVDSTLKIQPAKLEDSAVYLCASSLNYEQYFGPGTRLTVT.

The rearrangement joins TRBV2 to TRBJ2-7, with TRBD1 identical over 7 bases. This CDR3 is built from 17 residues. The germline V gene has CDR1 SNHLY and CDR2 FYNNEI. V was clipped by 1 base and J by 5 bases; unmatched bases: 14. The chain's CDR3 is CASSEEGQSRRDDEQYF. The CDR3, as DNA: TGTGCCAGCAGTGAAGAGGGACAGAGCCGAAGGGACGACGAGCAGTACTTC.